This T cell receptor (beta chain) was sequenced during a study of PD-1 blockade in classical Hodgkin lymphoma. Study-level results: Newly diagnosed patients reportedly had lower baseline TCR diversity than healthy donors.

From germline, CDR1 is GTSNPN and CDR2 SVGIG (reference sequence). This CDR3 is built from 13 residues. The ends were cut back, 2 bases at V and 6 bases at J, with 11 bases in the middle. Worth noting for this clone: Its antigen is currently unknown.

Time point denoted: newly diagnosed, previously untreated cHL patient sample. Untreated, newly diagnosed classical Hodgkin lymphoma PBMCs were used for comparison. Method: immunoSEQ multiplex PCR; TCRdb's copy keeps in-frame clones and lacks some. Of 70,000 or so clones listed, over 90% are singletons. The sample comprised peripheral blood mononuclear cells (PBMCs). This chain joins TRBV30 and TRBJ2-4; D is perhaps TRBD2 (5 bases). The TCR was taken from a human donor with classical Hodgkin lymphoma. In DNA form, the CDR3 reads TGTGCCTGGAGTCCTGACTACCTAAACATTCAGTACTTC. It encodes CAWSPDYLNIQYF.